Presented here are 10 T cell receptor beta chains from one specimen sequenced in a study of blood T cells in healthy people across ages. A second roughly 6 to 11 cycle PCR used barcoded and J-beta primers. TCRdb re-called the 5' RACE reads with MiXCR, one entry per CDR3 protein. The repertoire holds fewer than 800,000 distinct CDR3 sequences, with about 30% as singletons. Sequences were obtained from blood. The source is a woman older than 75 in good health.

This clonotype was seen ten or more times. The chain is built from TRBV28 and TRBJ1-2; 7 bases are shared with TRBD1. The junction had 5 bases not matched to a gene; V was cut back by 6 bases and J by 7 bases. Germline V gene data show CDR1 as MDHEN and CDR2 as SYDVKM. The CDR3 consists of 12 residues. The CDR3 here is CASSSGGIGYTF. DNA of the CDR3: TGTGCCAGCAGCTCAGGGGGGATTGGCTACACCTTC.

Concerning this clonotype itself: Since a much larger clone is just one base distant, this may be a read error. The chain combines TRBV7-2 with TRBJ2-1; 7 positions match TRBD2. Germline V lookup: CDR1 SGHTA, CDR2 FQGNSA. This CDR3 region has 15 residues. This chain's CDR3 is CASSLALAVAYEQDF. CDR3 sequence (DNA): TGTGCCAGCAGCTTAGCCCTAGCGGTAGCCTACGAGCAGGACTTC.

Only a few counts were recorded for this clonotype. At one of its ends the junction is not consistent with the germline gene, which may arise from a read error. The V and J genes are TRBV29-1 and TRBJ1-4; D unclear. The CDR3 is 12 amino acids. The germline V gene encodes CDR1 SQVTM and CDR2 ANQGSEA. The CDR3 DNA reads as TGCAGCGTTGAAGGAGGGAATGAAAAACCGTTTTTT. Protein: CSVEGGNEKPFF. The complete variable domain, with remaining parts taken from reference TRBV29-1 and TRBJ1-4, reads SAVISQKPSRDICQRGTSLTIQCQVDSQVTMMFWYRQQPGQSLTLIATANQGSEATYESGFVIDKFPISRPNLTFSTLTVSNMSPEDSSIYLCSVEGGNEKPFFGSGTQLSVL.

The gene calls are TRBV20-1 and TRBJ1-4; D might be TRBD1 (6 bases). CDR3 length: 16 residues. V gave up 1 base and J gave up 7 bases, with 19 bases separating them. Looked up from germline, CDR1 is DFQATT and CDR2 is SNEGSKA (reference sequence). The CDR3 region has the DNA TGCAGTGCTAGAGCACAGGGTGGGGCCGTGGTTGAAAAACTGTTTTTT. Its translation is CSARAQGGAVVEKLFF.

With regard to this clonotype: This may come from a read error, since a much larger clone is one base off. CDR3 nucleotide sequence: TGTGCCAGCAGTCAGATACAGGGGTCCACCTACAATGAGCAGTTCTTC. Translating it yields CASSQIQGSTYNEQFF. The V call is TRBV6-2 or TRBV6-3, the J call TRBJ2-1, with 7 bases lining up with TRBD1. Germline V gene lookup returns CDR1 MNHEY and CDR2 SVGEGT. The CDR3 length is 16 residues. V was clipped by 5 bases and J by 2 bases; unmatched bases: 9.

V gene TRBV6-2 or TRBV6-3 combines with J gene TRBJ2-3; D could derive from TRBD1 or TRBD2 (5 bases each). V was cut by 6 bases and J by 5 bases, with 15 bases left in between. CDR3 length: 14 residues. Looked up from germline, CDR1 is MNHEY and CDR2 is SVGEGT. CDR3 loop: CASSARDEVDTQYF. CDR3 nucleotide sequence: TGTGCCAGCAGCGCCCGGGACGAGGTAGATACGCAGTATTTT.

This clonotype was observed many times. The rearrangement links TRBV5-1 to TRBJ1-1; perhaps TRBD1 as D (6 bases). The CDR3 is 14 residues long. Germline CDR1 and CDR2: SGHRS and YFSETQ. The V end was cut by 2 bases, the J end by 3 bases, with 11 bases between. The CDR3 bases are TGCGCCAGCAGCTTTCAGGGGAGGGACACTGAAGCTTTCTTT. It encodes CASSFQGRDTEAFF.

The chain recombines TRBV12-3 or TRBV12-4 with TRBJ2-3, with 8 bases lining up with TRBD2. The CDR3 extends over 15 amino acids. V trimming: 6 bases; J trimming: 1 base; junction bases outside the gene matches: 6. CDR3: CASRELGGGTDTQYF. CDR3 nucleotide sequence: TGTGCCAGCAGAGAACTCGGGGGGGGCACAGATACGCAGTATTTT.

The sample holds a few counts of this clonotype. The V gene is TRBV12-3 or TRBV12-4, the J gene TRBJ2-2; D tentatively reads TRBD1 or TRBD2 (6 bases each). Trimming stripped 10 bases from V and 7 bases from J, with 19 bases between. CDR3 length: 14 amino acids. The DNA of the CDR3 is TGTGCCACCCCTAGTCCGGGGGCTAACGGGGAGCTGTTTTTT. Translated, it gives CATPSPGANGELFF.

Comments on this clonotype: This may come from a read error, since a much larger clone is one base off. V usage is TRBV4-1 and J usage is TRBJ2-5; 9 positions agree with TRBD2. The CDR3 loop spans 16 amino acids. Losses at the gene ends were 0 bases for V and 7 bases for J; bases not matched to a gene: 9. Germline V gene sequence: CDR1 MGHRA, CDR2 YSYEKL. The CDR3, as DNA: TGCGCCAGCAGCCAAGATGAAGCGGGGGGCTGCGGGACCCAGTACTTC. Its translation is CASSQDEAGGCGTQYF.